The 12 T cell receptor beta chains presented below share a single source sample, sequenced in a study of T cell responses to AZD1222 COVID-19 vaccine. TCRdb keeps only in-frame clones here, not all; method: immunoSEQ multiplex PCR. This sample yields about 110,000 clones, of which 70% to 90% are seen a single time; around 3.3% belongs to the top ten. Sequencing was performed on peripheral blood, taken on day 0 of AZD1222 vaccination. These receptors came from an adult in good health.

The chain employs TRBV25-1 and TRBJ1-1; TRBD1 matches at 7 bases. CDR1 and CDR2 from the germline V gene are MGHDK and SYGVNS. The CDR3 runs 14 residues. V was pared by 7 bases and J by 4 bases, with 9 bases of the junction left unmatched. The CDR3, as DNA: TGTGCCAGCAATAGAGCCGACAGGGCCACTGAAGCTTTCTTT. It codes for CASNRADRATEAFF.

This clone was seen a single time. This chain connects TRBV3-1 (or the pseudogene TRBV3-2) to TRBJ1-2; 11 bases line up with TRBD1. CDR3 length: 15 residues. From germline, CDR1 is LGHDT and CDR2 YNNKEL (reference sequence). The V segment lost 6 bases and the J segment 8 bases; nucleotides outside the gene matches: 11. The CDR3 coding sequence is TGTGCCAGCAGTAGACTCGGACAGGGGGCTAGCGGCTACACCTTC. This gives the protein CASSRLGQGASGYTF.

This chain joins TRBV6-4 and TRBJ1-2; tentative D call: TRBD1 (5 bases). V was shortened by 6 bases and J by 7 bases, with 18 bases between the two germline ends. Germline loops: CDR1 MRHNA, CDR2 SNTAGT. The CDR3 extends over 14 amino acids. As DNA, the CDR3 is TGTGCCAGCAGAGATCTCCTGGGGCCTGGTGGCTACACCTTC. As protein: CASRDLLGPGGYTF.

As DNA, the CDR3 is TGTGCCAGCAGTTACGACAGTAAAAGGCAGTACTTC. Encoded protein: CASSYDSKRQYF. The chain joins TRBV6-5 to TRBJ2-7, with TRBD1 as a possible D gene (5 bases). The V end was cut by 2 bases, the J end by 9 bases, with 11 bases between. Germline V gene data show CDR1 as MNHEY and CDR2 as SVGAGI. This CDR3 contains 12 residues.

This clone came up a few times. The chain employs TRBV28 and TRBJ2-5, with TRBD2 identical over 8 bases. After removal of 6 bases from V and 4 bases from J, the junction contained 7 bases not matched to a gene. This CDR3 is 14 amino acids long. CDR1 is MDHEN and CDR2 is SYDVKM in the germline V gene. The chain's CDR3 is CASRGAGVGETQYF. The CDR3 nucleotides read TGTGCCAGCAGGGGAGCGGGAGTGGGAGAGACCCAGTACTTC.

This chain joins TRBV6-5 and TRBJ1-1; D perhaps matches TRBD1 (5 bases). CDR1 and CDR2 from the germline V gene are MNHEY and SVGAGI. Trimming cost V 7 bases and J 4 bases, with 13 bases left between them. This CDR3 is 13 amino acids long. This chain's CDR3 is CASTLPGATEAFF. The CDR3 DNA is TGTGCCAGCACCCTCCCCGGGGCCACTGAAGCTTTCTTT.

CDR3 protein: CASSPRGYEQYF. The DNA of the CDR3 is TGTGCCAGCTCACCCCGCGGCTACGAGCAGTACTTC. The V gene is TRBV18, the J gene TRBJ2-7; D gene uncertain. The CDR3 totals 12 residues. CDR1 is KGHSH and CDR2 is LQKENI in the germline V gene. Trimming removed 3 bases from V and 3 bases from J, with 6 bases in between.

This clone was recorded only once. The chain employs TRBV3-1 (or the pseudogene TRBV3-2) and TRBJ1-2, with 7 positions matching TRBD1. The CDR3 covers 14 residues. Germline-derived CDR1 and CDR2 are LGHDT and YNNKEL (reference sequence). V shed 0 bases and J 7 bases; nucleotides not matched to a gene: 5. The CDR3 protein is CASSQEGRGGGYTF. CDR3 sequence (DNA): TGTGCCAGCAGCCAAGAGGGCAGGGGGGGTGGCTACACCTTC.

This clone was counted only a few times. The CDR3 loop is CASSLNGQGNTEAFF. As DNA, the CDR3 is TGTGCCAGCAGTTTGAACGGACAGGGGAACACTGAAGCTTTCTTT. The gene calls are TRBV5-4 and TRBJ1-1; 8 bases align to TRBD1. The CDR3 runs 15 residues. Germline loops: CDR1 SGHNT, CDR2 YYREEE (reference sequence). V dropped 5 bases and J dropped 1; count of bases not matched to a gene: 7.

The chain combines TRBV19 with TRBJ2-7; no reliable D call. The CDR3 loop spans 15 amino acids. CDR1 is LNHDA and CDR2 is SQIVND in the germline V gene (reference sequence). Trimming removed 1 base at V and 3 bases at J, with 13 bases between. CDR3 residues: CASSIGGPSHYEQYF. Written as DNA, the CDR3 is TGTGCCAGTAGTATAGGAGGACCTTCGCACTACGAGCAGTACTTC.

The chain links TRBV6-4 to TRBJ1-5; 9 bases map to TRBD1. Germline V lookup: CDR1 MRHNA, CDR2 SNTAGT. J gave up 0 bases and V 4 bases, and 4 bases lay outside the gene matches. This CDR3 has 16 amino acids. In DNA, the CDR3 is TGTGCCAGCAGTGCTGGGACAGGGAGTAGCAATCAGCCCCAGCATTTT. It specifies CASSAGTGSSNQPQHF.

The gene calls are TRBV5-1 and TRBJ1-2, with a possible D match to TRBD1 (6 bases). The CDR3 consists of 14 residues. CDR1 and CDR2 (germline): SGHRS, YFSETQ. V lost 3 bases to trimming and J lost 3 bases, with 12 bases between them. CDR3 DNA sequence: TGCGCCAGCAGCTCCTCCGGGGGCCACTATGGCTACACCTTC. This gives the protein CASSSSGGHYGYTF.